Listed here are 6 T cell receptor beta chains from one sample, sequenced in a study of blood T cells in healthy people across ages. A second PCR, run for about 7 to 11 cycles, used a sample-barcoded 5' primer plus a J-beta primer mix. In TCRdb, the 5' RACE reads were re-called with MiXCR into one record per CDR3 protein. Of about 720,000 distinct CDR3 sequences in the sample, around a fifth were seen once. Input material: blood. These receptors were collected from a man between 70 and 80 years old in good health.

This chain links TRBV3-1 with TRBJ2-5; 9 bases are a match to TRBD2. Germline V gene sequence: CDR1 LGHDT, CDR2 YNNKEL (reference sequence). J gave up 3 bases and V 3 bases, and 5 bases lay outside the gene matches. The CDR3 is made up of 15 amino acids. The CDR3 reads CASSQTTSGKETQYF. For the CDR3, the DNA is TGTGCCAGCAGCCAGACGACTAGCGGAAAAGAGACCCAGTACTTC.

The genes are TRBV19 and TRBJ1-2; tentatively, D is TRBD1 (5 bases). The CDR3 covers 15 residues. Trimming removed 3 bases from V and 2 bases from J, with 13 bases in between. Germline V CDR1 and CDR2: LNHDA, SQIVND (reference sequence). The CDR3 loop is CASSISQGGNYGYTF. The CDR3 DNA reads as TGTGCCAGTAGTATCTCCCAGGGCGGAAACTATGGCTACACCTTC. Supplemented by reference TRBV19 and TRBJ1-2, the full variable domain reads DGGITQSPKYLFRKEGQNVTLSCEQNLNHDAMYWYRQDPGQGLRLIYYSQIVNDFQKGDIAEGYSVSREKKESFPLTVTSAQKNPTAFYLCASSISQGGNYGYTFGSGTRLTVV.

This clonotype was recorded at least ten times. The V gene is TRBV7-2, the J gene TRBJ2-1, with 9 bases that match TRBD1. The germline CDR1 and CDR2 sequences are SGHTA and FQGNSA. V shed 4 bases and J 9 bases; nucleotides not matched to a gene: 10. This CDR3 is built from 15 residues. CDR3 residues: CASSSTGTGKGEQFF. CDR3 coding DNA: TGTGCCAGCAGCTCGACAGGGACAGGGAAGGGTGAGCAGTTCTTC.

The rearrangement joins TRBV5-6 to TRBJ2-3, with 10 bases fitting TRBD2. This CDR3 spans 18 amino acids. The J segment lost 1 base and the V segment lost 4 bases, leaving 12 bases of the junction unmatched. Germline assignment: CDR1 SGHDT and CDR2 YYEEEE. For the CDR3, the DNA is TGTGCCAGCAGCCTACCGGGACCAGCGGGGGGGCGCACAGATACGCAGTATTTT. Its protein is CASSLPGPAGGRTDTQYF. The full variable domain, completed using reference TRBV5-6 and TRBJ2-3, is DAGVTQSPTHLIKTRGQQVTLRCSPKSGHDTVSWYQQALGQGPQFIFQYYEEEERQRGNFPDRFSGHQFPNYSSELNVNALLLGDSALYLCASSLPGPAGGRTDTQYFGPGTRLTVL.

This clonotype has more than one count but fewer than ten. Here the CDR3 reads CASSLAGTGGSPLHF. CDR3 coding DNA: TGTGCCAGCAGCTTAGCCGGGACAGGGGGTTCACCCCTCCACTTT. The chain joins TRBV7-6 to TRBJ1-6; TRBD1 matches at 11 bases. CDR1 and CDR2 from the germline V gene are SGHVS and FNYEAQ. With V trimmed by 0 bases and J by 9 bases, 1 base remained unmatched. There are 15 residues in the CDR3. The whole variable domain, remainder taken from reference TRBV7-6 and TRBJ1-6, is GAGVSQSPRYKVTKRGQDVALRCDPISGHVSLYWYRQALGQGPEFLTYFNYEAQQDKSGLPNDRFSAERPEGSISTLTIQRTEQRDSAMYRCASSLAGTGGSPLHFGNGTRLTVT.

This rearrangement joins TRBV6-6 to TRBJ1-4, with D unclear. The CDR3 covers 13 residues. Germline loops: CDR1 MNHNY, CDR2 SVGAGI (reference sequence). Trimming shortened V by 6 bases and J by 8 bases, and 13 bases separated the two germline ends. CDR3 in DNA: TGTGCCAGCAGCGTCGGGAGAGAAGAAAAACTGTTTTTT. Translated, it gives CASSVGREEKLFF.